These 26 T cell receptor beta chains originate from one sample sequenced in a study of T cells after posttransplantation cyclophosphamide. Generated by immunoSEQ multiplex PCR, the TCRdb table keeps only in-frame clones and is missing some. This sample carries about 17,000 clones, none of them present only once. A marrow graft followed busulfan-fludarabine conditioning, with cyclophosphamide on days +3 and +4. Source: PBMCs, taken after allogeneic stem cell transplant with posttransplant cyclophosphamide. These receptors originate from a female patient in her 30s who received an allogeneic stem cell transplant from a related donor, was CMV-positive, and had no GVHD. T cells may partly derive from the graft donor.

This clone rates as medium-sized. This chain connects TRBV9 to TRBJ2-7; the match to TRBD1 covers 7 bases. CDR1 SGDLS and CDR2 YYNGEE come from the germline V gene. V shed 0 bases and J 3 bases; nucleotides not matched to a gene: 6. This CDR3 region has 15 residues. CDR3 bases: TGTGCCAGCAGCGTAGAGGGATCAGGGGGCTACGAGCAGTACTTC. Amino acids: CASSVEGSGGYEQYF.

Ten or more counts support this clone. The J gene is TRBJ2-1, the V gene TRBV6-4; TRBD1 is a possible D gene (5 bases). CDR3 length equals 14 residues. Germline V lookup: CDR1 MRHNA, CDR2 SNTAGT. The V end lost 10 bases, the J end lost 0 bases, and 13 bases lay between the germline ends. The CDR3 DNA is TGTGCCACCGCCAGGCAGGGCTCCTACAATGAGCAGTTCTTC. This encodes CATARQGSYNEQFF.

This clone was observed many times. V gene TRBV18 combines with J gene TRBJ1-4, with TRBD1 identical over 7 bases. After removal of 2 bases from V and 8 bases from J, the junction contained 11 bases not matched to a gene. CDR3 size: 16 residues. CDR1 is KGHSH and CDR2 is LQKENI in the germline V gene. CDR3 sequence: CASSPGFNRGTEKLFF. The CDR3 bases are TGTGCCAGCTCACCAGGGTTCAACAGGGGCACAGAAAAACTGTTTTTT.

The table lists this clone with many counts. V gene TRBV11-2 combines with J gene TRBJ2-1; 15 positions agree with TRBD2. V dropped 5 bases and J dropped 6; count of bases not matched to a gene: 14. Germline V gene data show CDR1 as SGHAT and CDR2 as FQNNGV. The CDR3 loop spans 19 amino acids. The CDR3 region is CASSRSKTGLAGGFNEQFF. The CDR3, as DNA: TGTGCCAGCAGCCGCAGCAAAACAGGACTAGCGGGAGGGTTCAATGAGCAGTTCTTC. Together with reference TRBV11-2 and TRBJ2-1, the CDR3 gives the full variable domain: EAGVAQSPRYKIIEKRQSVAFWCNPISGHATLYWYQQILGQGPKLLIQFQNNGVVDDSQLPKDRFSAERLKGVDSTLKIQPAKLEDSAVYLCASSRSKTGLAGGFNEQFFGPGTRLTVL.

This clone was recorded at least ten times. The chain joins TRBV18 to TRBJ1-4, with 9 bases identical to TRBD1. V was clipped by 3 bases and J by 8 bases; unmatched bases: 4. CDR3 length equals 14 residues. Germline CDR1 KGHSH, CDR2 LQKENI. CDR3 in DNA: TGTGCCAGCTCACCCACGACAGGGGGAGAAAAACTGTTTTTT. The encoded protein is CASSPTTGGEKLFF.

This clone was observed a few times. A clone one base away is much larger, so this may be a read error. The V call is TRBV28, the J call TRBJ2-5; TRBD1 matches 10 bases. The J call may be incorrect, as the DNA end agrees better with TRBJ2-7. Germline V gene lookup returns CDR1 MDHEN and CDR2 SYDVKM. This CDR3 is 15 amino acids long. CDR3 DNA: TGTGCCAGCAGAACCGGGACAGGGGTATCCTACGAGCAGTACTTC. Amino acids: CASRTGTGVSYEQYF.

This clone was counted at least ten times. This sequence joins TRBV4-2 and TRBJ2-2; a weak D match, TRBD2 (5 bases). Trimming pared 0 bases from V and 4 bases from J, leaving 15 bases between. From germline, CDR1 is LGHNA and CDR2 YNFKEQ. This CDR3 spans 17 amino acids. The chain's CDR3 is CASSQELVGVGTGELFF. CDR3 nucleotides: TGTGCCAGCAGCCAAGAGCTTGTGGGAGTTGGCACCGGGGAGCTGTTTTTT.

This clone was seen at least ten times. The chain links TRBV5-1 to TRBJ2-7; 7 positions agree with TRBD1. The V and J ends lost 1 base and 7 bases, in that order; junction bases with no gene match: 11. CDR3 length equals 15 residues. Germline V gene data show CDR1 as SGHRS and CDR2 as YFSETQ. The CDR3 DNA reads TGCGCCAGCAGCTTGTCGTACCCAGGGGGTGGGGAGCAGTACTTC. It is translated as CASSLSYPGGGEQYF. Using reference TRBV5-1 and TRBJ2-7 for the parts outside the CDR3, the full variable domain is KAGVTQTPRYLIKTRGQQVTLSCSPISGHRSVSWYQQTPGQGLQFLFEYFSETQRNKGNFPGRFSGRQFSNSRSEMNVSTLELGDSALYLCASSLSYPGGGEQYFGPGTRLTVT.

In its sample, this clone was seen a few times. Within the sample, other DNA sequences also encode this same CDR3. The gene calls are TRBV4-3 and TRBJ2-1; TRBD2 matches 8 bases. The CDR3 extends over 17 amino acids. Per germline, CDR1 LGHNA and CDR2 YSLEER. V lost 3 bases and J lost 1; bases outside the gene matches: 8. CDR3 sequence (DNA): TGCGCCAGCAGCCAGGACCCGCCTAGCGGGTCCTACAATGAGCAGTTCTTC. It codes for CASSQDPPSGSYNEQFF.

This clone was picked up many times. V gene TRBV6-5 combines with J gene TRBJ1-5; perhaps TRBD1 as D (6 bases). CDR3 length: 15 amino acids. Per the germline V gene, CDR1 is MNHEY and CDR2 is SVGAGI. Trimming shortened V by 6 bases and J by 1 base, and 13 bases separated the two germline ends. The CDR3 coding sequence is TGTGCCAGCAGACCCTTTCAGGGGAGCAATCAGCCCCAGCATTTT. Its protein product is CASRPFQGSNQPQHF.

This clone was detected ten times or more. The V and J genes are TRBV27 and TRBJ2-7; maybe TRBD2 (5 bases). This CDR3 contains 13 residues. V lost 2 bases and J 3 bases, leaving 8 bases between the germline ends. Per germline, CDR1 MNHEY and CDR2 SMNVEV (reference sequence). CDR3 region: CASSLRGHYEQYF. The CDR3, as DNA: TGTGCCAGCAGTTTACGGGGTCACTACGAGCAGTACTTC.

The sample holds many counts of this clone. DNA of the CDR3: TGTGCCAGTAGTGCTAAAGCCGGGACAGGGGGCGCCGGCGGGGAGCTGTTTTTT. Translation gives CASSAKAGTGGAGGELFF. J is TRBJ2-2 and V is TRBV19; 12 bases line up with TRBD1. This CDR3 region has 18 residues. CDR1 and CDR2 (germline): LNHDA, SQIVND (reference sequence). Trimming removed 5 bases from V and 7 bases from J; junction bases left unmatched: 14.

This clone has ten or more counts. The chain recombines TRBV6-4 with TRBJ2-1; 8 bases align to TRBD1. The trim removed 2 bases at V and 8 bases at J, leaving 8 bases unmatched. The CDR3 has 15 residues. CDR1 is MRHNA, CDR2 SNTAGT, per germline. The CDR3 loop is CASSDRATGGDEQFF. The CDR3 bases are TGTGCCAGCAGTGACAGAGCTACAGGGGGTGATGAGCAGTTCTTC.

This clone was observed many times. CDR3 coding DNA: TGCGCCAGCAGCTACATGGGACTAGCGCGTAATGAGCAGTTCTTC. This sequence encodes CASSYMGLARNEQFF. V is TRBV4-1 and J is TRBJ2-1; 10 nucleotides match TRBD2. The CDR3 has 15 residues. Germline CDR1 is MGHRA and CDR2 is YSYEKL. Losses at the gene ends were 5 bases for V and 7 bases for J; bases not matched to a gene: 8.

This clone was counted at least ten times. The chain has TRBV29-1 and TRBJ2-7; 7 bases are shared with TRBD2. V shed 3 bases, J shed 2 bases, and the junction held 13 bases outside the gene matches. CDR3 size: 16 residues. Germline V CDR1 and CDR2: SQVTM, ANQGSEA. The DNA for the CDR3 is TGCAGCGTTGACGGCGCGGGAGATTCCCCCGCCTACGAGCAGTACTTC. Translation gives CSVDGAGDSPAYEQYF.

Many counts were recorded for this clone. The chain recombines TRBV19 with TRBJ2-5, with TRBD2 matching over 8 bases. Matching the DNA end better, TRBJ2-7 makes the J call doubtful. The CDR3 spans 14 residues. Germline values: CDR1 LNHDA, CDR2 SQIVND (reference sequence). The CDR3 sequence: CASSITSGDYEQYF. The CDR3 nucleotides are TGTGCCAGTAGTATTACTAGCGGAGACTACGAGCAGTACTTC.

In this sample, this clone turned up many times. As DNA, the CDR3 is TGTGCCAGCAGCTTAGCTGGGGACTACGGGGAGCAGTACTTC. It specifies CASSLAGDYGEQYF. The chain combines TRBV11-2 with TRBJ2-7; 7 bases agree with TRBD2. J lost 7 bases, V lost 1 base, and 7 bases had no gene match. The germline CDR1 and CDR2 sequences are SGHAT and FQNNGV. This CDR3 has 14 amino acids. Together with reference TRBV11-2 and TRBJ2-7, the CDR3 gives the full variable domain: EAGVAQSPRYKIIEKRQSVAFWCNPISGHATLYWYQQILGQGPKLLIQFQNNGVVDDSQLPKDRFSAERLKGVDSTLKIQPAKLEDSAVYLCASSLAGDYGEQYFGPGTRLTVT.

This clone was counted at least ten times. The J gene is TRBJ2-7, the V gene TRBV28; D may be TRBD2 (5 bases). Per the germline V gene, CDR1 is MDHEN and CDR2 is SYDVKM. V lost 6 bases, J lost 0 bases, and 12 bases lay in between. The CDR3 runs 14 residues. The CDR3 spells CASRVSGSSYEQYF. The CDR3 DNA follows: TGTGCCAGCAGGGTATCGGGGAGCTCCTACGAGCAGTACTTC. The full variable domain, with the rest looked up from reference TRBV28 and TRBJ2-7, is DVKVTQSSRYLVKRTGEKVFLECVQDMDHENMFWYRQDPGLGLRLIYFSYDVKMKEKGDIPEGYSVSREKKERFSLILESASTNQTSMYLCASRVSGSSYEQYFGPGTRLTVT.

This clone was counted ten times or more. CDR3 residues: CASSPRQGSPSYEQYF. The CDR3 nucleotides are TGTGCCAGTAGTCCCCGACAGGGATCCCCCTCGTACGAGCAGTACTTC. The chain carries TRBV19 and TRBJ2-7; TRBD1 agrees at 7 bases. This CDR3 has 16 amino acids. Germline trimming cut 5 bases from V and 4 bases from J; bases unmatched to any gene: 14. Germline V gene data show CDR1 as LNHDA and CDR2 as SQIVND (reference sequence). The full variable domain, with the rest looked up from reference TRBV19 and TRBJ2-7, is DGGITQSPKYLFRKEGQNVTLSCEQNLNHDAMYWYRQDPGQGLRLIYYSQIVNDFQKGDIAEGYSVSREKKESFPLTVTSAQKNPTAFYLCASSPRQGSPSYEQYFGPGTRLTVT.

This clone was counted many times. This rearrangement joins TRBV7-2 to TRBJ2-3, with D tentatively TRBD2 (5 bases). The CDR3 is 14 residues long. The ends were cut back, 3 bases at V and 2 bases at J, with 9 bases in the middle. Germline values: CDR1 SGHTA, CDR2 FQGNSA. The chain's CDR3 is CASSFGKSTDTQYF. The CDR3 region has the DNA TGTGCCAGCAGCTTCGGGAAATCCACAGATACGCAGTATTTT. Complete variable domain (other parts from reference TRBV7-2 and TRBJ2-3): GAGVSQSPSNKVTEKGKDVELRCDPISGHTALYWYRQSLGQGLEFLIYFQGNSAPDKSGLPSDRFSAERTGGSVSTLTIQRTQQEDSAVYLCASSFGKSTDTQYFGPGTRLTVL.

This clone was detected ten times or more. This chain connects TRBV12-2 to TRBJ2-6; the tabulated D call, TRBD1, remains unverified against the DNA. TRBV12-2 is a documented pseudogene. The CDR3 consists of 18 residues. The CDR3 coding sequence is TGTGCAAGTCGCTTAGGGGCCAGATCCACCTCTGGGGCCAACGTCCTGACTTTC. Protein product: CASRLGARSTSGANVLTF.

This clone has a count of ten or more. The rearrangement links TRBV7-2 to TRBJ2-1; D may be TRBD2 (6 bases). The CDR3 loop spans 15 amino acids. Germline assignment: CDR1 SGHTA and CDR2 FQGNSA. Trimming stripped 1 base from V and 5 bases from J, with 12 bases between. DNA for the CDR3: TGTGCCAGCAGCTTAGGGGCGGGAACCCACAATGAGCAGTTCTTC. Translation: CASSLGAGTHNEQFF.

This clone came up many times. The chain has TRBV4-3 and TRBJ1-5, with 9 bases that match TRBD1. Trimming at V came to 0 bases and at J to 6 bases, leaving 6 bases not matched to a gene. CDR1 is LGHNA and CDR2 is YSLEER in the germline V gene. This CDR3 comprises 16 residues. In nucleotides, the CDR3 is TGCGCCAGCAGCCAAGACGGACAGGGGAAGGGTCAGCCCCAGCATTTT. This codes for CASSQDGQGKGQPQHF.

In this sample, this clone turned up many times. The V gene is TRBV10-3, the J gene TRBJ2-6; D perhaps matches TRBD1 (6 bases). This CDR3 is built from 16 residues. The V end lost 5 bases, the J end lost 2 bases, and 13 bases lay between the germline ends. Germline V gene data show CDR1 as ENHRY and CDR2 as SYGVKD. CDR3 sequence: CAISNQQGPGANVLTF. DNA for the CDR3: TGTGCCATCAGTAACCAACAGGGCCCTGGGGCCAACGTCCTGACTTTC.

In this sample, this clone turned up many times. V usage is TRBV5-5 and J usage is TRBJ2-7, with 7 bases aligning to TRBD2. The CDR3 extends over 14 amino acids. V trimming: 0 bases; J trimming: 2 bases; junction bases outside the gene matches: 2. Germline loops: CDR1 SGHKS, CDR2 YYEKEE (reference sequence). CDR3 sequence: CASSLVRGAYEQYF. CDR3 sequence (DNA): TGTGCCAGCAGCTTGGTTCGGGGGGCCTACGAGCAGTACTTC.

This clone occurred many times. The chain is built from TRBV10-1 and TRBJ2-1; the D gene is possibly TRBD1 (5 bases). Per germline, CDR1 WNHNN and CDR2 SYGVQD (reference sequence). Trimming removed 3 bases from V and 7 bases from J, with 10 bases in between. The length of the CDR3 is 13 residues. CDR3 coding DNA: TGCGCCAGCAGTGACAGGGATTGGAATGAGCAGTTCTTC. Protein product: CASSDRDWNEQFF.